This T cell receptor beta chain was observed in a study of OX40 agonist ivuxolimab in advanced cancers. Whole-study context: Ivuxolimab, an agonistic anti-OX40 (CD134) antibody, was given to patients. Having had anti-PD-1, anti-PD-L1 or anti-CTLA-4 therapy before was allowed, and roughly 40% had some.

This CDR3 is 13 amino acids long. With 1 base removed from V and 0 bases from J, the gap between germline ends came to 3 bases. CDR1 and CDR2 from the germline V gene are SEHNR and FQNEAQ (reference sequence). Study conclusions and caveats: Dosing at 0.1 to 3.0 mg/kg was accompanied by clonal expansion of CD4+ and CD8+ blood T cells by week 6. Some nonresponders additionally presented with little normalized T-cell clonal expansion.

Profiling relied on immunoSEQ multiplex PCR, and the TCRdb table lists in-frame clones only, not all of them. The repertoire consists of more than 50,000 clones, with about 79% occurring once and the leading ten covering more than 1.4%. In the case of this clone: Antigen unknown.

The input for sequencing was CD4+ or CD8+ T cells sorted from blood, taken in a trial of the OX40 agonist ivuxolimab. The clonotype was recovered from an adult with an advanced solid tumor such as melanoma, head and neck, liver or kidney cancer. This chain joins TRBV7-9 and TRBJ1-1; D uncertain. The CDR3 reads CASSLVMNTEAFF. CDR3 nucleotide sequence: TGTGCCAGCAGCTTAGTAATGAACACTGAAGCTTTCTTT.